These 8 T cell receptor beta chains were all obtained from the same sample, sequenced in a study of shared clonotypes between healthy human individuals. Produced via immunoSEQ multiplex PCR; TCRdb's table is partial and in-frame only. The sample consists of fewer than 1.8 million clones, 97% to 99% of them appearing once. Specimen: naive CD4+ T cells sorted from blood. Subset reported: CD45RA+ positively selected. The receptors here all came from a man younger than 40 in good health.

J is TRBJ1-2 and V is TRBV4-1; D gene unclear. The CDR3 covers 17 residues. V shed 0 bases and J shed 4 bases, with 18 bases lying between them. Germline CDR1 is MGHRA and CDR2 is YSYEKL. Written as DNA, the CDR3 is TGCGCCAGCAGCCAAGAATCCAGAGTACCCGCCCTCTATGGCTACACCTTC. It codes for CASSQESRVPALYGYTF.

This chain links TRBV7-7 with TRBJ1-1; D gene ambiguous. This CDR3 comprises 13 residues. With 5 bases removed from V and 3 bases from J, the gap between germline ends came to 10 bases. Germline V CDR1 and CDR2: SSHAT, FNYEAQ (reference sequence). CDR3 in amino acids: CASSRTEYTEAFF. The CDR3 DNA follows: TGTGCCAGCAGCCGCACAGAGTACACTGAAGCTTTCTTT.

As concerns this clone: The sample holds other DNA sequences that translate to the same CDR3. This chain uses TRBV5-1 with TRBJ2-5; D perhaps matches TRBD2 (5 bases). Germline CDR1 reads SGHRS; CDR2 reads YFSETQ. This CDR3 region has 13 residues. V was trimmed by 2 bases and J by 2 bases, leaving 7 bases between them. CDR3 in DNA: TGCGCCAGCAGCTTCGGGGTACAAGAGACCCAGTACTTC. Translated, it gives CASSFGVQETQYF.

Concerning this clone itself: The same CDR3 is also encoded by other DNA sequences in this sample. This chain connects TRBV9 to TRBJ2-5; 7 bases align to TRBD2. After removal of 0 bases from V and 2 bases from J, the junction contained 4 bases not matched to a gene. CDR1 and CDR2 from the germline V gene are SGDLS and YYNGEE. The CDR3 is 15 residues long. The CDR3 nucleotides are TGTGCCAGCAGCGTAGCTAGCGGAGCACAAGAGACCCAGTACTTC. This sequence encodes CASSVASGAQETQYF.

The sample holds one count of this clone. This sample also contains other DNA sequences that code for the same CDR3. This chain links TRBV5-1 with TRBJ1-2, with D tentatively TRBD1 (5 bases). With 3 bases removed from V and 4 bases from J, the gap between germline ends came to 10 bases. The CDR3 covers 13 residues. Germline CDR1 and CDR2: SGHRS and YFSETQ. This CDR3 is CASSSTGTYGYTF. As DNA, the CDR3 is TGCGCCAGCAGCTCTACAGGAACCTATGGCTACACCTTC.

V and J are TRBV5-1 and TRBJ2-7, with D possibly being TRBD2 (6 bases). In germline, CDR1 is SGHRS, CDR2 YFSETQ. The V end lost 2 bases, the J end lost 2 bases, and 26 bases lay between the germline ends. The CDR3 runs 19 residues. DNA of the CDR3: TGCGCCAGCAGCTTCTACCTAGCGTCCCTCCTCCGGTCCCCCTACGAGCAGTACTTC. Translation: CASSFYLASLLRSPYEQYF. The variable domain in full, with the rest retrieved from reference TRBV5-1 and TRBJ2-7, is KAGVTQTPRYLIKTRGQQVTLSCSPISGHRSVSWYQQTPGQGLQFLFEYFSETQRNKGNFPGRFSGRQFSNSRSEMNVSTLELGDSALYLCASSFYLASLLRSPYEQYFGPGTRLTVT.

The chain employs TRBV9 and TRBJ1-1; 7 positions agree with TRBD1. Germline CDR1 and CDR2: SGDLS and YYNGEE. J was trimmed by 4 bases and V by 4 bases; bases with no gene match: 10. This CDR3 is built from 15 residues. The CDR3 nucleotides read TGTGCCAGCAGCCCCAGACAGGGCCAAGGCACTGAAGCTTTCTTT. Translated: CASSPRQGQGTEAFF.

This chain connects TRBV7-9 to TRBJ1-2, with a weak D call TRBD1 (5 bases). Trimming removed 5 bases from V and 4 bases from J, with 8 bases in between. The CDR3 consists of 12 residues. In germline, CDR1 is SEHNR, CDR2 FQNEAQ (reference sequence). CDR3 loop: CASSEGLYGYTF. The CDR3 bases are TGTGCCAGCAGCGAGGGACTCTATGGCTACACCTTC.